The 7 T cell receptor beta chains presented below share a single source sample, sequenced in a study of PD-1 blockade in classical Hodgkin lymphoma. This table comes from immunoSEQ multiplex PCR, and its TCRdb copy is limited to in-frame clones, with some not included. The sample contains roughly 11,000 clones, 80% to 90% of which appear only once. Time point specified: cycle 4 day 1 (C4D1), after five to seven weeks of nivolumab. Relapse was seen in all patients after autologous stem cell transplantation, and brentuximab vedotin exposure was variable. The CD8+ T cells came from thawed PBMCs through magnetic negative selection. This specimen consisted of CD8+ T cells from blood, obtained before the fourth cycle of nivolumab. The receptors derive from a human donor with classical Hodgkin lymphoma. The donor label of this sample is uncertain.

This chain links TRBV5-6 with TRBJ2-1; D not resolved. This CDR3 region has 16 residues. The germline gives CDR1 SGHDT, CDR2 YYEEEE. V lost 0 bases to trimming and J lost 4 bases, with 14 bases between them. CDR3: CASSLEVWEGYNEQFF. The CDR3 coding sequence is TGTGCCAGCAGCTTGGAAGTGTGGGAAGGATACAATGAGCAGTTCTTC.

The chain recombines TRBV7-9 with TRBJ1-1; 7 bases align to TRBD1. Germline-derived CDR1 and CDR2 are SEHNR and FQNEAQ (reference sequence). This CDR3 is 16 amino acids long. Germline trimming cut 5 bases from V and 5 bases from J; bases unmatched to any gene: 14. The CDR3 region is CASSNPGAGGWTEAFF. In nucleotides, the CDR3 is TGTGCCAGCAGCAACCCGGGCGCAGGGGGATGGACTGAAGCTTTCTTT.

The rearrangement links TRBV27 to TRBJ2-7, with D possibly matching TRBD2 (6 bases). Trimming removed 4 bases from V and 6 bases from J, with 13 bases in between. Germline V gene data show CDR1 as MNHEY and CDR2 as SMNVEV (reference sequence). There are 13 residues in the CDR3. CDR3 coding DNA: TGTGCCAGCAGTTGGGGGGATCGGGGCGAGCAGTACTTC. This encodes CASSWGDRGEQYF.

This chain joins TRBV9 and TRBJ2-1; no clear D gene. The CDR3 has 12 amino acids. The V gene's germline CDR1 is SGDLS and CDR2 YYNGEE. V lost 0 bases and J lost 6, with 4 bases in between. The CDR3 nucleotides are TGTGCCAGCAGCGTAGATGGCAATGAGCAGTTCTTC. It is translated as CASSVDGNEQFF.

The CDR3 protein is CASSEGDQPQHF. For the CDR3, the DNA is TGTGCCAGCAGTGAGGGGGATCAGCCCCAGCATTTT. The rearrangement links TRBV6-1 to TRBJ1-5; D perhaps matches TRBD1 (5 bases). The V gene lost 3 bases and the J gene lost 5 bases, with 5 bases spanning the gap. The CDR3 covers 12 residues. In germline, CDR1 is MNHNS, CDR2 SASEGT.

The chain carries TRBV11-2 and TRBJ2-1; D not resolved. The CDR3 is made up of 16 amino acids. The V end lost 1 base, the J end lost 5 bases, and 15 bases lay between the germline ends. In germline, CDR1 is SGHAT, CDR2 FQNNGV. CDR3 bases: TGTGCCAGCAGCTTAGCCCTCGTTTCTAGGAACAATGAGCAGTTCTTC. This sequence encodes CASSLALVSRNNEQFF. Together with reference TRBV11-2 and TRBJ2-1, the CDR3 gives the full variable domain: EAGVAQSPRYKIIEKRQSVAFWCNPISGHATLYWYQQILGQGPKLLIQFQNNGVVDDSQLPKDRFSAERLKGVDSTLKIQPAKLEDSAVYLCASSLALVSRNNEQFFGPGTRLTVL.

The CDR3 nucleotides read TGTGCCAGCAGCTTAATTAGTATCTCCTACGAGCAGTACTTC. Translated: CASSLISISYEQYF. The chain carries TRBV7-2 and TRBJ2-7; D uncertain. Trimming left V 2 bases short and J 0 bases short, with 8 bases between. CDR3 length equals 14 residues. CDR1 is SGHTA, CDR2 FQGNSA, per germline.